Detailed here is one TCR beta chain. A much larger clone differs by one base, so this may be a read error. This sample stems from a study of regulatory T cells in long-lasting Graves disease. The time point is: newly diagnosed GD, antithyroid drugs for less than 3 months. The TCR library was made from RNA extracted from PBMCs. The patient group derived from an endocrinology department in Xi'an, China. This CDR3 is built from 17 residues. CDR1 SGHRS and CDR2 YFSETQ come from the germline V gene. J was trimmed by 5 bases and V by 3 bases; bases with no gene match: 17. Arm-PCR of CDR3 regions and iRepertoire HTBI primers were the basis on which TCR beta libraries were built. Via MiXCR, TCRdb re-called the multiplex PCR reads, giving one row per CDR3 protein. The sample carries about 610,000 distinct CDR3 sequences, 15% to 20% recorded once. The same specimen was also included in a second study, on T cells in Graves' hyperthyroidism and ophthalmopathy. That publication notes: Stable hyperthyroidism was told apart from ophthalmopathy by a model built on 13 V-J features.

The TCR originated in a man aged 18 to 30 with Graves disease. This chain links TRBV5-1 with TRBJ2-7; 7 bases fit TRBD2. Sequenced material: peripheral blood mononuclear cells (PBMCs), taken at new diagnosis, from a patient treated with antithyroid drugs. The CDR3, as DNA: TGCGCCAGCAGCTCACAATCCTTCGGAGCGGGAATCCACGAGCAGTACTTC. Encoded protein: CASSSQSFGAGIHEQYF. Based on the CDR3 plus reference TRBV5-1 and TRBJ2-7, the full variable domain is KAGVTQTPRYLIKTRGQQVTLSCSPISGHRSVSWYQQTPGQGLQFLFEYFSETQRNKGNFPGRFSGRQFSNSRSEMNVSTLELGDSALYLCASSSQSFGAGIHEQYFGPGTRLTVT.